A single sample is the source of the 28 T cell receptor beta chains below, sequenced in a study of cytomegalovirus exposure and HLA in healthy donors. Using immunoSEQ multiplex PCR, the repertoire was profiled, and TCRdb retains in-frame clones only, with some absent. The profile shows 65,000 to 95,000 clones, 95% of them singletons. The source material was PBMCs. Receptors originate from a man between 18 and 29 years old in good health and CMV-seronegative.

The chain uses TRBV7-3 and TRBJ1-2, with TRBD1 identical over 7 bases. The germline gives CDR1 SGHTA, CDR2 FQGTGA. Unmatched junction bases numbered 11, after V lost 6 bases and J lost 4 bases. The CDR3 is made up of 15 amino acids. The CDR3 region is CASSAGQGEIYGYTF. CDR3 bases: TGTGCCAGCAGTGCGGGGCAGGGGGAGATCTATGGCTACACCTTC.

The rearrangement links TRBV6-5 to TRBJ2-1; D unresolved. V gave up 4 bases and J gave up 3 bases, with 7 bases separating them. The length of the CDR3 is 13 residues. CDR1 MNHEY and CDR2 SVGAGI come from the germline V gene. This CDR3 is CASSSDNYNEQFF. CDR3 nucleotides: TGTGCCAGCAGTTCCGACAACTACAATGAGCAGTTCTTC.

This clone was recorded only once. The chain carries TRBV6-1 and TRBJ1-2, with 8 bases matching TRBD1. The CDR3 runs to 17 residues. Germline trimming cut 0 bases from V and 4 bases from J; bases unmatched to any gene: 10. The V gene's germline CDR1 is MNHNS and CDR2 SASEGT. DNA of the CDR3: TGTGCCAGCAGTGAAGCGCTTCGAGGACAGGGTACCTATGGCTACACCTTC. Protein: CASSEALRGQGTYGYTF.

The J gene is TRBJ2-3, the V gene TRBV11-3, with D unclear. The CDR3 runs to 14 residues. Between the trimmed V and J ends, which lost 4 bases and 2 bases, there was a span of 10 bases. Germline CDR1 is SGHNT and CDR2 is YENEEA. The CDR3 here is CASSSAGPTDTQYF. CDR3 sequence (DNA): TGTGCCAGCAGCTCCGCCGGTCCCACAGATACGCAGTATTTT.

J is TRBJ2-7 and V is TRBV30, with 7 positions matching TRBD1. V lost 4 bases and J lost 7; bases outside the gene matches: 13. The germline gives CDR1 GTSNPN, CDR2 SVGIG (reference sequence). This CDR3 has 14 amino acids. This CDR3 reads CAWNRQGVLREQYF. CDR3 nucleotides: TGTGCCTGGAACCGACAGGGTGTCCTACGAGAGCAGTACTTC.

This sequence joins TRBV4-3 and TRBJ1-2; 10 nucleotides align to TRBD1. The V segment lost 0 bases and the J segment 5 bases; nucleotides outside the gene matches: 9. The CDR3 is 17 residues long. The V gene's germline CDR1 is LGHNA and CDR2 YSLEER. This CDR3 is CASSQDRGGQGRYGYTF. In DNA, the CDR3 is TGCGCCAGCAGCCAAGATCGGGGGGGACAGGGGAGGTATGGCTACACCTTC.

The CDR3 DNA reads TGTGCCAGTAGTAGGGAGGGCCTCTCCTACAATGAGCAGTTCTTC. This encodes CASSREGLSYNEQFF. The V gene is TRBV19, the J gene TRBJ2-1, with TRBD2 matching over 7 bases. With V trimmed by 4 bases and J by 0 bases, 3 bases remained unmatched. The CDR3 consists of 15 residues. CDR1 is LNHDA and CDR2 is SQIVND in the germline V gene (reference sequence). Full variable domain (remainder filled in from reference TRBV19 and TRBJ2-1): DGGITQSPKYLFRKEGQNVTLSCEQNLNHDAMYWYRQDPGQGLRLIYYSQIVNDFQKGDIAEGYSVSREKKESFPLTVTSAQKNPTAFYLCASSREGLSYNEQFFGPGTRLTVL.

This clone is a singleton in its sample. The chain links TRBV5-6 to TRBJ1-1; weak D call: TRBD1 (5 bases). This CDR3 spans 15 amino acids. Germline lookup yields CDR1 SGHDT and CDR2 YYEEEE. V lost 0 bases and J lost 0, with 9 bases in between. The CDR3 region has the DNA TGTGCCAGCAGCTTGGTAAGGGGCCTGAACACTGAAGCTTTCTTT. Translation: CASSLVRGLNTEAFF.

The chain joins TRBV19 to TRBJ1-2; 8 positions agree with TRBD1. Germline CDR1 is LNHDA and CDR2 is SQIVND (reference sequence). The CDR3 sequence is 15 residues long. Trimming cost V 3 bases and J 4 bases; bases outside gene matches: 7. The CDR3 nucleotides read TGTGCCAGTAGTATGGTGCAGGGGGCGGGCTATGGCTACACCTTC. Its protein product is CASSMVQGAGYGYTF.

The rearrangement links TRBV7-6 to TRBJ2-7, with 9 bases aligning to TRBD2. Looked up from germline, CDR1 is SGHVS and CDR2 is FNYEAQ. V was clipped by 5 bases and J by 2 bases; unmatched bases: 10. The CDR3 has 16 residues. CDR3 nucleotides: TGTGCCAGCAGCGAGCGACTAGCGGCTTTAACCTACGAGCAGTACTTC. Amino acid sequence: CASSERLAALTYEQYF. The full variable domain, rest sourced from reference TRBV7-6 and TRBJ2-7, is GAGVSQSPRYKVTKRGQDVALRCDPISGHVSLYWYRQALGQGPEFLTYFNYEAQQDKSGLPNDRFSAERPEGSISTLTIQRTEQRDSAMYRCASSERLAALTYEQYFGPGTRLTVT.

The V call is TRBV25-1, the J call TRBJ1-1; tentatively, D is TRBD1 (6 bases). V was cut by 5 bases and J by 5 bases, with 15 bases left in between. Germline CDR1 is MGHDK and CDR2 is SYGVNS. This CDR3 has 14 residues. The CDR3 DNA follows: TGTGCCAGCAGTCCAAGGGGGGGCCGGACTGAAGCTTTCTTT. Amino acid sequence: CASSPRGGRTEAFF.

This chain uses TRBV27 with TRBJ1-1, with a tentative D call TRBD1 (6 bases). The CDR3 is made up of 14 amino acids. CDR1 and CDR2 (germline): MNHEY, SMNVEV (reference sequence). Between the trimmed V and J ends, which lost 4 bases and 5 bases, there was a span of 14 bases. DNA of the CDR3: TGTGCCAGCAGTTCCTTAGGGGGAAGGACTGAAGCTTTCTTT. The encoded protein is CASSSLGGRTEAFF.

The CDR3 sequence: CASRSQGISNQPQHF. DNA for the CDR3: TGTGCCAGCAGATCACAGGGTATTAGCAATCAGCCCCAGCATTTT. The chain carries TRBV6-5 and TRBJ1-5, with D tentatively TRBD1 (6 bases). Germline lookup yields CDR1 MNHEY and CDR2 SVGAGI. The CDR3 runs 15 residues. V was shortened by 6 bases and J by 0 bases, with 12 bases between the two germline ends.

The gene calls are TRBV27 and TRBJ1-1, with D uncertain. Trimming shortened V by 2 bases and J by 2 bases, and 12 bases separated the two germline ends. This CDR3 comprises 15 residues. The germline gives CDR1 MNHEY, CDR2 SMNVEV (reference sequence). DNA for the CDR3: TGTGCCAGCAGTTTAGGAGCGGGCCTCAACACTGAAGCTTTCTTT. Protein: CASSLGAGLNTEAFF.

The V and J genes are TRBV6-5 and TRBJ1-2, with D unresolved. Germline assignment: CDR1 MNHEY and CDR2 SVGAGI. V shed 10 bases and J shed 4 bases, with 16 bases lying between them. The CDR3 is 13 amino acids. CDR3 coding DNA: TGTGCCATCTTCGGCAGGCGACCCTATGGCTACACCTTC. Translating gives CAIFGRRPYGYTF.

V is TRBV5-1 and J is TRBJ1-1; the D is unclear. The germline V gene encodes CDR1 SGHRS and CDR2 YFSETQ. The ends were cut back, 2 bases at V and 2 bases at J, with 13 bases in the middle. The CDR3 is made up of 15 amino acids. CDR3 protein: CASSFRSGRNTEAFF. The CDR3 DNA follows: TGCGCCAGCAGCTTCAGGTCAGGAAGAAACACTGAAGCTTTCTTT.

The chain has TRBV27 and TRBJ1-2, with TRBD1 matching over 8 bases. The CDR3 covers 13 residues. Germline loops: CDR1 MNHEY, CDR2 SMNVEV (reference sequence). The ends lost 4 bases at V and 5 bases at J; junction bases unmatched: 3. The chain's CDR3 is CASSSGQAYGYTF. In DNA form, the CDR3 reads TGTGCCAGCAGTTCGGGACAGGCATATGGCTACACCTTC.

V gene TRBV6-5 combines with J gene TRBJ1-5; D not certain. This CDR3 is built from 14 residues. Germline CDR1 and CDR2: MNHEY and SVGAGI. Trimming removed 1 base at V and 6 bases at J, with 10 bases between. The CDR3 sequence is CASSYFPGFQPQHF. The DNA of the CDR3 is TGTGCCAGCAGTTACTTCCCGGGATTTCAGCCCCAGCATTTT.

CDR3: CASSLSSDRGTEAFF. In DNA form, the CDR3 reads TGCGCCAGCAGCTTGTCCTCGGACAGGGGAACTGAAGCTTTCTTT. V gene TRBV5-1 combines with J gene TRBJ1-1, with TRBD1 identical over 9 bases. Losses at the gene ends were 1 base for V and 5 bases for J; bases not matched to a gene: 6. The CDR3 is made up of 15 amino acids. CDR1 is SGHRS and CDR2 is YFSETQ in the germline V gene.

Here the CDR3 reads CASSLEGRGGMDEQFF. The CDR3 coding sequence is TGTGCCAGCAGCTTAGAGGGGCGGGGGGGCATGGATGAGCAGTTCTTC. J is TRBJ2-1 and V is TRBV7-6, with 9 bases aligning to TRBD2. CDR3 length equals 16 residues. Germline CDR1 SGHVS, CDR2 FNYEAQ. The J segment lost 8 bases and the V segment lost 1 base, leaving 9 bases of the junction unmatched.

The chain carries TRBV28 and TRBJ1-2, with 8 bases identical to TRBD1. CDR1 is MDHEN, CDR2 SYDVKM, per germline. This CDR3 has 14 amino acids. The J segment lost 4 bases and the V segment lost 6 bases, leaving 7 bases of the junction unmatched. The CDR3 sequence is CASRETGAGYGYTF. The CDR3 DNA reads TGTGCCAGCAGAGAGACAGGGGCGGGCTATGGCTACACCTTC.

The chain recombines TRBV6-5 with TRBJ2-7, with D hard to call. CDR1 and CDR2 (germline): MNHEY, SVGAGI. This CDR3 has 13 residues. V was clipped by 2 bases and J by 7 bases, with 12 bases between them. The CDR3: CASSYERWYEQYF. Here the CDR3 DNA reads TGTGCCAGCAGTTACGAACGGTGGTATGAGCAGTACTTC.

In its sample, this clone was seen once. The CDR3 region is CAWSVLRGKAFF. The CDR3 coding sequence is TGTGCCTGGAGTGTACTTCGGGGAAAGGCTTTCTTT. This chain connects TRBV30 to TRBJ1-1; D call uncertain. V gave up 0 bases and J gave up 11 bases, with 13 bases separating them. Per the germline V gene, CDR1 is GTSNPN and CDR2 is SVGIG (reference sequence). This CDR3 has 12 amino acids.

The V and J genes are TRBV5-1 and TRBJ2-7, with 7 bases matching TRBD1. Germline values: CDR1 SGHRS, CDR2 YFSETQ. The J segment lost 5 bases and the V segment lost 4 bases, leaving 9 bases of the junction unmatched. There are 14 residues in the CDR3. CDR3 coding DNA: TGCGCCAGCAGCCTACAGGGGTTGTATCACGAGCAGTACTTC. Protein product: CASSLQGLYHEQYF. The variable domain in full, completed from reference TRBV5-1 and TRBJ2-7, reads KAGVTQTPRYLIKTRGQQVTLSCSPISGHRSVSWYQQTPGQGLQFLFEYFSETQRNKGNFPGRFSGRQFSNSRSEMNVSTLELGDSALYLCASSLQGLYHEQYFGPGTRLTVT.

The J gene is TRBJ1-1, the V gene TRBV5-4, with TRBD1 as a possible D gene (5 bases). The CDR3 contains 13 residues. Trimming took 3 bases from V and 6 from J, leaving 12 bases between them. Germline loops: CDR1 SGHNT, CDR2 YYREEE (reference sequence). CDR3 in DNA: TGTGCCAGCAGCTGGAAGGGGCTCTCTGAAGCTTTCTTT. The encoded protein is CASSWKGLSEAFF.

This clone appeared once. This chain connects TRBV19 to TRBJ2-7; TRBD1 matches at 7 bases. Germline lookup yields CDR1 LNHDA and CDR2 SQIVND (reference sequence). This CDR3 is built from 16 residues. The trim removed 9 bases at V and 1 base at J, leaving 15 bases unmatched. Here the CDR3 DNA reads TGTGCCAGCCTCGGCAAAAGACAGGGCGAGTCCTACGAGCAGTACTTC. This encodes CASLGKRQGESYEQYF.

The CDR3 is CASSKQDHYGYTF. The CDR3, as DNA: TGTGCCAGTAGTAAGCAGGATCACTATGGCTACACCTTC. This rearrangement joins TRBV19 to TRBJ1-2; D not certain. The germline CDR1 and CDR2 sequences are LNHDA and SQIVND (reference sequence). The CDR3 covers 13 residues. V was shortened by 4 bases and J by 3 bases, with 9 bases between the two germline ends.

V gene TRBV15 combines with J gene TRBJ2-3; D is possibly TRBD2 (6 bases). Trimming took 4 bases from V and 1 from J, leaving 12 bases between them. This CDR3 has 15 residues. Looked up from germline, CDR1 is LNHNV and CDR2 is YYDKDF (reference sequence). CDR3 loop: CATSTTEGRTDTQYF. As DNA, the CDR3 is TGTGCCACCAGCACCACGGAGGGGCGCACAGATACGCAGTATTTT.